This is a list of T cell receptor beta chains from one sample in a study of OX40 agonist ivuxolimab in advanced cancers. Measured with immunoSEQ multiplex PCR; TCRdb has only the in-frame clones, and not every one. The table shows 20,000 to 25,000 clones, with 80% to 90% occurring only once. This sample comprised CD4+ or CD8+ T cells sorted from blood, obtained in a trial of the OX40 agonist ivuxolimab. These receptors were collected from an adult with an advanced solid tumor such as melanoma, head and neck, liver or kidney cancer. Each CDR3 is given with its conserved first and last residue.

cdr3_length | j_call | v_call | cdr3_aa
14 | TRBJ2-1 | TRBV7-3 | CASSVSSGGNEQFF
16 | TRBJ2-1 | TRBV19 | CASTGTSGRGYNEQFF
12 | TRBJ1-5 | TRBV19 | CASSMGNQPQHF
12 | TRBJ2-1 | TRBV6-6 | CASSPTVNEQFF
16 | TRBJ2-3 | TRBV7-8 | CASVGVLDVSTDTQYF
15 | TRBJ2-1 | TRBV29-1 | CSVEGWPSSYNEQFF
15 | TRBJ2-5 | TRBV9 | CASSPEGTSGETQYF
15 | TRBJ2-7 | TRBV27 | CASSLDPSSSYEQYF
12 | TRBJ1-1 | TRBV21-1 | CASRGMTCEAFF
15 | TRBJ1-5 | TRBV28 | CASSSDSTSNQPQHF
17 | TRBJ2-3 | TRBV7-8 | CASGPIVSVFGTDTQYF
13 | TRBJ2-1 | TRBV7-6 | CASSLFSYNEQFF
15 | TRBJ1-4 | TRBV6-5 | CASRGDGSTNEKLFF
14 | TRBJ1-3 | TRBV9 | CASSVDGRVNTIYF
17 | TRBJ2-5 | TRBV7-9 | CASKGEEGLAGQETQYF
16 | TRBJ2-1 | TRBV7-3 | CASSPGRDVSYNEQFF
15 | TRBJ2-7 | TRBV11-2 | CASSDKGGLSYEQYF
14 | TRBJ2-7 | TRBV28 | CASSLAGTAYEQYF
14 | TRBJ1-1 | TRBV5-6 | CASRRTGRRTEAFF
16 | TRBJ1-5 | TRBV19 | CASSVGNKDSNQPQHF
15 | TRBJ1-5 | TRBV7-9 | CASSLAPEENQPQHF
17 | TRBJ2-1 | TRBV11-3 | CASSLDGASGAYNEQFF
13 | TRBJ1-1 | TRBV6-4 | CASSSGLNTEAFF
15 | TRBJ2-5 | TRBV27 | CASRPIAGGRETQYF
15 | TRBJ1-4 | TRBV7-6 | CASSFPDRGQEKLFF
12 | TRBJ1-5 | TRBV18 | CASSLPGQPQHF
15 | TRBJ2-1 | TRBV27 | CASSPIAGHYNEQFF
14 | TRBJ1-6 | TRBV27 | CASSIQGGNSPLHF
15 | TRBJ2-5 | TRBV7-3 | CASSKGQGGLETQYF
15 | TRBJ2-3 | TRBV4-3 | CASSQDRSGTDTQYF
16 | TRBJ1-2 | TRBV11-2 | CASSLVVGQGASGYTF
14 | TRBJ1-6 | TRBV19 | CASSTHTGNSPLHF
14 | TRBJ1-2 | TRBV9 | CASSQGDLNYGYTF
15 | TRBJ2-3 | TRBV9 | CASSDEGGVTDTQYF
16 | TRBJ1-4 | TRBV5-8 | CASSPTPPHAGEKLFF
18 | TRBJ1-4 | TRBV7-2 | CASSLHRDRGFANEKLFF
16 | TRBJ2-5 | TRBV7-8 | CASSLDRTSIGETQYF
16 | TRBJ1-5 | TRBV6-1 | CASSEWGFGDNQPQHF
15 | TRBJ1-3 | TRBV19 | CASKRGHKAGNTIYF
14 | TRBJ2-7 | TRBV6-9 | CASSRLAGSYEQYF
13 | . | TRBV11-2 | CASSSDNSYEQYF